This record covers a single T cell receptor beta chain. Its antigen is undetermined. The data are from a study of radiation and T cells in renal cell carcinoma. Study details: Nephrectomy followed 15 Gy stereotactic body radiation by 4 weeks.

This table comes from immunoSEQ multiplex PCR, and its TCRdb copy is limited to in-frame clones, with some not included. There are more than 100,000 clones in the sample; around nine tenths occur only once, and more than 5% lies in the top ten. General study results and limits: Pretreatment tumor biopsies were lacking, so baseline clonotypes are unknown. In blood, top tumor clones expanded by 2 weeks, shrinking by 4.

Time point reported: blood 2 weeks post-SBRT. Treatment reported: 15 Gy SBRT to primary tumor, nephrectomy 4 weeks later. Serial blood draws occurred at baseline and 2 and 4 weeks post-SBRT. Germline CDR1 and CDR2: SGDLS and YYNGEE. This CDR3 region has 14 residues. Trimming left V 3 bases short and J 0 bases short, with 10 bases between. Source: blood, taken from a patient whose treatment included radiotherapy and nephrectomy. The TCR originated in a woman aged 70-85 years with renal cell carcinoma. The chain is built from TRBV9 and TRBJ2-7, with D possibly TRBD1 on 5 matching bases. Here the CDR3 reads CASSATGFSYEQYF. CDR3 DNA sequence: TGTGCCAGCAGCGCTACAGGTTTCTCCTACGAGCAGTACTTC.